These T cell receptor beta chains were read from a single sample in a study of blood T cells in healthy people across ages. Via MiXCR, TCRdb re-called the 5' RACE reads, giving one row per CDR3 protein. The data contain approximately 940,000 distinct CDR3 sequences, under 50% of them seen just once; the ten biggest clones take up about an eighth. The sequencing sample was made of blood. These TCRs come from a young man in good health. Each CDR3 is given with its conserved first and last residue. A D gene is named only where the DNA matches it firmly. Some rows have no size entry. The others give once, few or many, or a class for an expanded clone.

CASRKGPAVGALHF	TGTGCCAGCAGAAAAGGCCCTGCGGTGGGGGCCCTCCACTTT	TRBJ1-6	-	TRBV25-1	-
CASSQDMGGVPEAFF	TGTGCCAGCAGCCAAGATATGGGCGGGGTCCCTGAAGCTTTCTTT	TRBJ1-1	-	TRBV4-2	-
CSASTGLRGDTQYF	TGCAGTGCTAGTACGGGACTCCGAGGGGATACGCAGTATTTT	TRBJ2-3	-	TRBV20-1	-
CASSLSIDRAGGNTIYF	TGTGCCAGCAGTTTATCGATTGACAGGGCAGGGGGAAACACCATATATTTT	TRBJ1-3	TRBD1	TRBV27	few
CASSILRDEQYF	TGCGCCAGCAGCATACTAAGGGACGAGCAGTACTTC	TRBJ2-7	-	TRBV5-1	few
CASSVAGGGLYNEQFF	TGTGCCAGCAGCGTAGCGGGCGGGGGCCTCTACAATGAGCAGTTCTTC	TRBJ2-1	-	TRBV9	-
CASSLAGTLGNTIYF	TGTGCCAGCAGTTTAGCTGGGACACTTGGAAACACCATATATTTT	TRBJ1-3	-	TRBV12-3/TRBV12-4	few
CASSYGQGATLHEQYF	TGTGCCAGCAGTTACGGGCAGGGGGCGACCCTCCACGAGCAGTACTTC	TRBJ2-7	TRBD1	TRBV6-6	-
CASSSRDRALYNEQFF	TGCGCCAGCAGCTCCCGGGACAGGGCCCTCTACAATGAGCAGTTCTTC	TRBJ2-1	TRBD1	TRBV4-1	many
CASSFWGRAGSSEQFF	TGCGCCAGCAGCTTTTGGGGACGAGCGGGGAGTAGTGAGCAGTTCTTC	TRBJ2-1	TRBD2	TRBV5-1	once
CASSPIRGGLNEQFF	TGTGCCAGCTCACCAATCCGGGGGGGCCTGAATGAGCAGTTCTTC	TRBJ2-1	TRBD2	TRBV18	few
CASSPRLGGGSASKQYF	TGTGCCAGCAGCCCCCGGCTAGGCGGGGGGTCCGCTAGCAAGCAGTACTTC	TRBJ2-7	TRBD2	TRBV7-9	-
CAINLSYGYTF	TGTGCCATCAATCTGTCTTATGGCTACACCTTC	TRBJ1-2	-	TRBV28	-
CASSRPGTGGGDTQYF	TGTGCCAGCAGCCGACCCGGGACTGGGGGGGGAGATACGCAGTATTTT	TRBJ2-3	TRBD2	TRBV7-9	-
CATSRDPTGPKLAKNIQYF	TGTGCCACCAGCAGAGATCCTACAGGGCCGAAATTAGCCAAAAACATTCAGTACTTC	TRBJ2-4	-	TRBV15	many
CASRPAHILYGYTF	TGTGCCAGCAGACCGGCACACATACTCTATGGCTACACCTTC	TRBJ1-2	-	TRBV6-1	-
CASSLRFDVGEKLFF	TGCGCCAGCAGCCTCCGTTTCGACGTGGGAGAAAAACTGTTTTTT	TRBJ1-4	-	TRBV5-1	few
CASSPRRVATGELFF	TGTGCCAGCAGTCCCCGACGAGTAGCGACCGGGGAGCTGTTTTTT	TRBJ2-2	-	TRBV27	-
CASSRDSYQETQYF	TGTGCCAGCAGCCGCGACAGTTACCAAGAGACCCAGTACTTC	TRBJ2-5	-	TRBV7-9	many
CASKRTDSSYNEQYF	TGTGCCAGCAAGAGGACGGATAGCTCCTACAATGAGCAGTACTTC	TRBJ2-7	-	TRBV7-9	-
CASSPPGLAGDETQFF	TGTGCCAGCAGCCCGCCGGGACTAGCGGGGGATGAGACCCAGTTCTTC	TRBJ2-1	TRBD2	TRBV3-1	-
CASSRNRGFVGEQYF	TGTGCCAGCAGCCGGAACAGGGGTTTCGTTGGTGAGCAGTACTTC	TRBJ2-7	TRBD1	TRBV14	-
CSARGVGGAPNEQFF	TGCAGTGCTAGAGGGGTTGGGGGGGCTCCCAATGAGCAGTTCTTC	TRBJ2-1	-	TRBV20-1	-
CATSSQKTSTDTQYF	TGTGCCACCAGCAGCCAGAAGACAAGCACAGATACGCAGTATTTT	TRBJ2-3	-	TRBV15	-
CASRRDTTPEAFF	TGCGCCAGCAGGAGGGACACCACACCTGAAGCTTTCTTT	TRBJ1-1	-	TRBV5-1	few
CASSLDSSGDTEAFF	TGTGCCAGCAGCTTAGATTCCTCAGGGGACACTGAAGCTTTCTTT	TRBJ1-1	-	TRBV7-9	few
CSASPGGQGDTQYF	TGCAGTGCTAGTCCGGGGGGGCAAGGAGATACGCAGTATTTT	TRBJ2-3	TRBD2	TRBV20-1	-
CASSYSTSGTDTQYF	TGTGCCAGCAGTTACTCGACTAGCGGCACAGATACGCAGTATTTT	TRBJ2-3	TRBD2	TRBV6-6	many
CASSPPPLGYNEQFF	TGTGCCAGCAGCCCGCCCCCTCTCGGGTACAATGAGCAGTTCTTC	TRBJ2-1	-	TRBV27	-
CASNLPLGGVNQPQHF	TGTGCCAGCAATCTCCCTCTTGGGGGAGTAAATCAGCCCCAGCATTTT	TRBJ1-5	-	TRBV6-2/TRBV6-3	-
CASSLDLPGQGASEQYF	TGTGCCAGCAGCTTGGATTTGCCTGGACAGGGGGCCTCCGAGCAGTACTTC	TRBJ2-7	TRBD1	TRBV13	-
CASSLLTDTEYF	TGTGCCAGCAGTCTGCTCACAGATACGGAGTATTTT	TRBJ2-3	-	TRBV12-3/TRBV12-4	-
CASSQEVAPETQYF	TGCGCCAGCAGCCAAGAAGTAGCGCCAGAGACCCAGTACTTC	TRBJ2-5	-	TRBV4-3	-
CASSQDRGHGWDEQYF	TGCGCCAGCAGCCAAGACCGGGGACATGGGTGGGACGAGCAGTACTTC	TRBJ2-7	-	TRBV4-3	-
CASSKKGIGQGNQPQHF	TGTGCCAGCAGCAAAAAAGGGATCGGACAGGGCAATCAGCCCCAGCATTTT	TRBJ1-5	-	TRBV21-1	few
CASSLRQLQVGAKNIQYF	TGTGCCAGCAGTTTAAGGCAGCTTCAAGTCGGGGCCAAAAACATTCAGTACTTC	TRBJ2-4	-	TRBV6-1	-
CASNQDFEAYEQYF	TGCGCCAGCAACCAAGATTTCGAGGCCTACGAGCAGTACTTC	TRBJ2-7	-	TRBV4-1	-
CASSEARVLSEQYF	TGTGCCAGCAGTGAAGCCAGGGTTCTATCCGAGCAGTACTTC	TRBJ2-7	-	TRBV2	once
CASSQSYNSPLHF	TGTGCCAGCAGTCAATCTTATAATTCACCCCTCCACTTT	TRBJ1-6	-	TRBV28	few
CASSLFVRGSSGANVLTF	TGTGCCAGCAGTTTATTTGTCAGGGGGTCTTCTGGGGCCAACGTCCTGACTTTC	TRBJ2-6	TRBD1	TRBV28	-
CASGNSGASEQYF	TGTGCCAGCGGGAATTCTGGGGCTTCCGAGCAGTACTTC	TRBJ2-7	-	TRBV7-2	many
CARSYSSTGRNEQYF	TGTGCCCGCAGTTACTCGAGCACAGGTCGCAATGAGCAGTACTTC	TRBJ2-7	-	TRBV6-5	once
CASRKGLREETQYF	TGTGCCAGCAGAAAGGGACTACGGGAAGAGACCCAGTACTTC	TRBJ2-5	TRBD2	TRBV6-2/TRBV6-3	once
CASSDGAGSYNEQFF	TGTGCCAGCAGTGACGGGGCGGGGTCCTACAATGAGCAGTTCTTC	TRBJ2-1	-	TRBV6-4	few
CASQGGDRGYNEQFF	TGTGCCAGCCAAGGGGGAGACAGGGGGTACAATGAGCAGTTCTTC	TRBJ2-1	TRBD1	TRBV6-2/TRBV6-3	-
CSALRGYEQYF	TGCAGTGCTTTAAGGGGTTACGAGCAGTACTTC	TRBJ2-7	-	TRBV20-1	once
CASSQDDTNYNEQFF	TGTGCCAGCAGCCAAGATGACACAAACTACAATGAGCAGTTCTTC	TRBJ2-1	-	TRBV3-1	-
CASTMGQGETQYF	TGTGCCAGCACTATGGGGCAGGGGGAGACCCAGTACTTC	TRBJ2-5	-	TRBV27	few
CASSSPTTATNTEAFF	TGTGCCAGCAGTTCCCCTACGACAGCGACGAACACTGAAGCTTTCTTT	TRBJ1-1	-	TRBV12-3/TRBV12-4	-
CASSELRDEKLFF	TGTGCCAGCAGTGAACTCAGGGATGAAAAACTGTTTTTT	TRBJ1-4	-	TRBV2	-
CASSQSTSGGLPDTQYF	TGTGCCAGCAGCCAAAGCACTAGCGGGGGTCTACCAGATACGCAGTATTTT	TRBJ2-3	TRBD2	TRBV7-2	-
CASSTRGGRAGYPYEQYF	TGTGCCAGCAGCACCCGAGGGGGGAGAGCGGGTTACCCCTACGAGCAGTACTTC	TRBJ2-7	-	TRBV7-2	once
CAGTGSGTGPYEQYF	TGTGCCGGCACCGGGTCGGGGACAGGTCCCTACGAGCAGTACTTC	TRBJ2-7	TRBD1	TRBV28	-
CSARANSPAGCQAFF	TGCAGTGCTAGAGCCAACTCTCCTGCAGGATGTCAAGCTTTCTTT	TRBJ1-1	-	TRBV20-1	-
CASSPYSGGPYEQYF	TGTGCCAGCTCACCATACAGCGGGGGACCCTACGAGCAGTACTTC	TRBJ2-7	TRBD2	TRBV18	-
CSLWIGTLGQYF	TGCAGTTTGTGGATAGGGACATTAGGGCAGTACTTC	TRBJ2-7	-	TRBV20-1	few
CASSRAGDQETQYF	TGTGCCAGCAGCCGGGCGGGGGACCAAGAGACCCAGTACTTC	TRBJ2-5	TRBD2	TRBV4-2	-
CASRETSSSDYGYTF	TGTGCCAGCAGGGAGACTTCTTCGAGCGACTATGGCTACACCTTC	TRBJ1-2	-	TRBV12-3/TRBV12-4	-
CASSESAGGANVLTF	TGTGCCAGCAGTGAGTCCGCCGGGGGGGCCAACGTCCTGACTTTC	TRBJ2-6	-	TRBV2	-
CASSQVLGDEQFF	TGCGCCAGCAGCCAAGTTTTAGGCGATGAGCAGTTCTTC	TRBJ2-1	-	TRBV4-1	-